The 14 T cell receptor beta chains in this list originate from one sample, sequenced in a study of blood T cell repertoires in COVID-19 (dated by TCRdb to about 2020). Receptor libraries were prepared by the immunoSEQ multiplex PCR assay. This immuneACCESS table, as held by TCRdb, lists in-frame sequences with V and J called but not all clones. Of the missing ones, under half trace to an unresolved V gene in checked studies; the others have no known cause. The sample table contains 84,000 or so clones; only one count was recorded for 65% to 85% of them. Approximately 11% of the sample is taken by the ten largest. Sequenced: peripheral blood. The origin of the receptors is a man aged 65 to 85 with acute or convalescent COVID-19.

This clone was counted between two and nine times. CDR3 in amino acids: CASSAGLNYGYTF. The CDR3 region has the DNA TGTGCCAGCAGTGCGGGACTGAACTATGGCTACACCTTC. The rearrangement joins TRBV6-4 to TRBJ1-2; D is possibly TRBD1 (5 bases). The germline V and J ends were trimmed by 4 bases and 2 bases, with 8 bases remaining between them. The CDR3 extends over 13 amino acids. Germline V gene lookup returns CDR1 MRHNA and CDR2 SNTAGT.

V gene TRBV5-1 combines with J gene TRBJ2-1; TRBD2 aligns across 7 bases. This CDR3 spans 15 amino acids. The germline gives CDR1 SGHRS, CDR2 YFSETQ. V shed 0 bases and J 5 bases; nucleotides not matched to a gene: 5. CDR3 sequence reads: CASSLVAGVNNEQFF. CDR3 bases: TGCGCCAGCAGCTTGGTTGCGGGGGTAAACAATGAGCAGTTCTTC.

This chain links TRBV6-1 with TRBJ1-1, with D unclear. Trimming took 1 base from V and 5 from J, leaving 8 bases between them. The CDR3 runs 13 residues. Germline assignment: CDR1 MNHNS and CDR2 SASEGT. CDR3: CASSEVGGTEAFF. The CDR3 coding sequence is TGTGCCAGCAGTGAAGTAGGAGGGACTGAAGCTTTCTTT.

The chain has TRBV6-5 and TRBJ2-1; the D gene is possibly TRBD1 (5 bases). Between the trimmed V and J ends, which lost 8 bases and 0 bases, there was a span of 11 bases. This CDR3 spans 14 amino acids. Germline V gene data show CDR1 as MNHEY and CDR2 as SVGAGI. CDR3 DNA sequence: TGTGCCAGCTCCTGGACAACCTCCTACAATGAGCAGTTCTTC. Its translation is CASSWTTSYNEQFF.

V and J are TRBV4-1 and TRBJ1-6, with D perhaps TRBD1 (5 bases). Trimming cost V 0 bases and J 8 bases, with 14 bases left between them. The CDR3 runs to 16 residues. From germline, CDR1 is MGHRA and CDR2 YSYEKL. CDR3 DNA sequence: TGCGCCAGCAGCCAAGATCTCAAGGGGTGGGATTCACCCCTCCACTTT. The encoded protein is CASSQDLKGWDSPLHF.

V gene TRBV5-1 combines with J gene TRBJ1-4; D is perhaps TRBD1 (5 bases). Trimming took off 3 bases at V and 3 bases at J, with 9 bases between the two ends. In germline, CDR1 is SGHRS, CDR2 YFSETQ. There are 14 residues in the CDR3. The CDR3 loop is CASSSGRANEKLFF. The CDR3 bases are TGCGCCAGCAGCTCCGGCAGGGCTAATGAAAAACTGTTTTTT.

This clone has just one count. The chain joins TRBV6-2 or TRBV6-3 to TRBJ2-1, with TRBD1 as a possible D gene (6 bases). The CDR3 is made up of 12 amino acids. The germline V gene has CDR1 MNHEY and CDR2 SVGEGT. Trimming pared 6 bases from V and 8 bases from J, leaving 11 bases between. Here the CDR3 DNA reads TGTGCCAGCAGCCAAACAGGGTATGAGCAGTTCTTC. Protein sequence: CASSQTGYEQFF.

This clone came up once. The chain joins TRBV5-6 to TRBJ1-2; no definite D call. Germline V gene sequence: CDR1 SGHDT, CDR2 YYEEEE. Trimming pared 4 bases from V and 6 bases from J, leaving 13 bases between. The CDR3 spans 13 residues. CDR3 amino acids: CASSPGWENGYTF. CDR3 coding DNA: TGTGCCAGCAGCCCTGGCTGGGAGAATGGCTACACCTTC.

The rearrangement links TRBV2 to TRBJ1-2; TRBD1 matches at 9 bases. The CDR3 runs 14 residues. CDR1 is SNHLY and CDR2 is FYNNEI in the germline V gene. V lost 5 bases, J lost 8 bases, and 9 bases stayed unmatched. Here the CDR3 DNA reads TGTGCCAGCAGTCCCTCGGGACAGGGTTCCGGCTACACCTTC. Its translation: CASSPSGQGSGYTF.

The V call is TRBV10-2, the J call TRBJ2-3, with D maybe TRBD1 (6 bases). CDR3 length equals 14 residues. V was clipped by 4 bases and J by 0 bases, with 8 bases between them. Germline V lookup: CDR1 WSHSY, CDR2 SAAADI. CDR3 bases: TGCGCCAGCAGTGGACAGGAGAGCACAGATACGCAGTATTTT. Its translation is CASSGQESTDTQYF.

The V and J genes are TRBV11-3 and TRBJ2-2, with 7 bases fitting TRBD1. The CDR3 contains 14 residues. The junction had 0 bases not matched to a gene; V was cut back by 2 bases and J by 3 bases. CDR1 and CDR2 (germline): SGHNT, YENEEA. The CDR3 loop is CASSLQGDTGELFF. The DNA for the CDR3 is TGTGCCAGCAGCTTACAGGGGGACACCGGGGAGCTGTTTTTT.

The chain recombines TRBV18 with TRBJ2-1, with D perhaps TRBD2 (5 bases). Germline V gene lookup returns CDR1 KGHSH and CDR2 LQKENI. V was clipped by 11 bases and J by 5 bases, with 19 bases between them. The CDR3 is 14 amino acids. CDR3 coding DNA: TGTGCCGGAACTGACCCTACTAGGAACAATGAGCAGTTCTTC. It translates to CAGTDPTRNNEQFF.

The CDR3 bases are TGCGCCAGCAGCCAAGATTCCAGAAGCAATCAGCCCCAGCATTTT. As protein: CASSQDSRSNQPQHF. This chain links TRBV4-1 with TRBJ1-5, with D hard to call. V lost 0 bases, J lost 1 base, and 7 bases lay in between. Looked up from germline, CDR1 is MGHRA and CDR2 is YSYEKL. The length of the CDR3 is 15 residues.

The rearrangement joins TRBV5-8 to TRBJ2-7; TRBD2 matches 11 bases. CDR3 size: 17 residues. With 2 bases clipped from V and 5 bases from J, the junction kept 12 bases outside the gene matches. Germline V gives CDR1 SGHTS, CDR2 YDEGEE. The CDR3 reads CASSLEGLAGGLNEQYF. CDR3 nucleotide sequence: TGTGCCAGCAGCTTAGAGGGGCTAGCGGGGGGCCTCAACGAGCAGTACTTC.